Shown below are 24 T cell receptor beta chains from a single sample sequenced in a study of shared clonotypes between healthy human individuals. Libraries were prepared by immunoSEQ multiplex PCR; TCRdb keeps only in-frame clonotypes and omits some of them. The sample holds some 1 million clones; 65% to 75% are singletons and the top ten take about 1.5%. The sequenced sample consisted of memory CD4+ T cells sorted from blood. Indicated subset: CD45RA-negative fraction. Every receptor here comes from a man aged 18 to 35 in good health.

This clone was seen a handful of times. The J gene is TRBJ2-7, the V gene TRBV5-4, with a weak D call TRBD1 (6 bases). Trimming pared 6 bases from V and 2 bases from J, leaving 18 bases between. There are 15 residues in the CDR3. The germline V gene encodes CDR1 SGHNT and CDR2 YYREEE (reference sequence). CDR3 residues: CASTPNPQGTYEQYF. The CDR3 bases are TGTGCCAGCACCCCCAACCCACAGGGAACCTACGAGCAGTACTTC.

The V and J genes are TRBV6-6 and TRBJ2-5; no firm D call. The CDR3 is 12 residues long. Germline CDR1 MNHNY, CDR2 SVGAGI (reference sequence). The V gene lost 5 bases and the J gene lost 0 bases, with 4 bases spanning the gap. CDR3 sequence: CASSGYQETQYF. The CDR3 DNA reads as TGTGCCAGCAGTGGGTACCAAGAGACCCAGTACTTC.

Details on this clone: Other nucleotide sequences in the sample specify the same CDR3. CDR3 sequence (DNA): TGCGCCAGCAGCCAAGATAGGAGGGGGGAAGCTTTCTTT. It codes for CASSQDRRGEAFF. This chain links TRBV4-1 with TRBJ1-1; tentatively, D is TRBD1 (6 bases). CDR3 length: 13 residues. Germline V gene sequence: CDR1 MGHRA, CDR2 YSYEKL. V gave up 0 bases and J gave up 8 bases, with 10 bases separating them.

The chain employs TRBV6-1 and TRBJ2-1, with D possibly matching TRBD2 (5 bases). This CDR3 comprises 15 residues. Germline lookup yields CDR1 MNHNS and CDR2 SASEGT. Trimming removed 6 bases from V and 4 bases from J, with 16 bases in between. CDR3 sequence (DNA): TGTGCCAGCAGATCTTGGCTAGCCACGTACAATGAGCAGTTCTTC. Protein sequence: CASRSWLATYNEQFF.

The genes are TRBV11-3 and TRBJ2-1; D is unclear. The germline CDR1 and CDR2 sequences are SGHNT and YENEEA. Trimming removed 5 bases from V and 1 base from J, with 6 bases in between. The CDR3 is made up of 13 amino acids. The CDR3 coding sequence is TGTGCCAGCAGCCCCGATTCCTACAATGAGCAGTTCTTC. Its protein is CASSPDSYNEQFF. Complete variable domain (other parts from reference TRBV11-3 and TRBJ2-1): EAGVVQSPRYKIIEKKQPVAFWCNPISGHNTLYWYLQNLGQGPELLIRYENEEAVDDSQLPKDRFSAERLKGVDSTLKIQPAELGDSAVYLCASSPDSYNEQFFGPGTRLTVL.

This clone was recorded a few times. The rearrangement links TRBV2 to TRBJ2-7, with TRBD1 as a possible D gene (5 bases). Germline lookup yields CDR1 SNHLY and CDR2 FYNNEI. The CDR3 consists of 12 residues. The ends were cut back, 6 bases at V and 2 bases at J, with 8 bases in the middle. This CDR3 is CASRSDTYEQYF. The CDR3 DNA follows: TGTGCCAGCAGATCGGACACCTACGAGCAGTACTTC. Looking up the rest from reference TRBV2 and TRBJ2-7 gives the full variable domain: EPEVTQTPSHQVTQMGQEVILRCVPISNHLYFYWYRQILGQKVEFLVSFYNNEISEKSEIFDDQFSVERPDGSNFTLKIRSTKLEDSAMYFCASRSDTYEQYFGPGTRLTVT.

Only a few counts were recorded for this clone. This same CDR3 is encoded by further DNA sequences in the sample. The chain combines TRBV2 with TRBJ1-1; 8 bases fit TRBD1. CDR1 SNHLY and CDR2 FYNNEI come from the germline V gene. V lost 6 bases to trimming and J lost 5 bases; unmatched junction nucleotides: 5. The CDR3 covers 13 residues. The CDR3 region is CASSGQGGTEAFF. CDR3 DNA sequence: TGTGCCAGCAGCGGACAGGGAGGGACTGAAGCTTTCTTT.

V gene TRBV18 combines with J gene TRBJ2-7, with 8 nucleotides matching TRBD1. The CDR3 loop spans 15 amino acids. J gave up 2 bases and V 4 bases, and 7 bases lay outside the gene matches. Looked up from germline, CDR1 is KGHSH and CDR2 is LQKENI. CDR3 residues: CASSLTTGDTYEQYF. In nucleotides, the CDR3 is TGTGCCAGCTCACTAACGACAGGGGACACCTACGAGCAGTACTTC.

The CDR3 DNA reads TGTGCCTGGAAGGGCGGGACAGGGGGCAATCAGCCCCAGCATTTT. It codes for CAWKGGTGGNQPQHF. The chain links TRBV30 to TRBJ1-5; TRBD1 agrees at 10 bases. Losses at the gene ends were 4 bases for V and 2 bases for J; bases not matched to a gene: 5. This CDR3 is built from 15 residues. The germline gives CDR1 GTSNPN, CDR2 SVGIG (reference sequence).

The V call is TRBV28, the J call TRBJ2-1, with 8 bases identical to TRBD1. Germline V gene data show CDR1 as MDHEN and CDR2 as SYDVKM. This CDR3 spans 14 amino acids. J gave up 5 bases and V 1 base, and 1 base lay outside the gene matches. The CDR3 sequence is CASSLSDRDNEQFF. Here the CDR3 DNA reads TGTGCCAGCAGTTTATCGGACAGGGACAATGAGCAGTTCTTC.

V is TRBV10-3 and J is TRBJ1-6, with D uncertain. V was shortened by 3 bases and J by 6 bases, with 15 bases between the two germline ends. The CDR3 consists of 16 residues. Germline V lookup: CDR1 ENHRY, CDR2 SYGVKD. CDR3 nucleotide sequence: TGTGCCATCAGTGAACTAAGCCCAAACCTTAATTCACCCCTCCACTTT. This codes for CAISELSPNLNSPLHF.

The rearrangement joins TRBV9 to TRBJ1-2; maybe TRBD1 (5 bases). V lost 6 bases and J 2 bases, leaving 11 bases between the germline ends. The CDR3 covers 13 residues. CDR1 is SGDLS, CDR2 YYNGEE, per germline. CDR3 DNA: TGTGCCAGCAATCGGGACGGAAACTATGGCTACACCTTC. Encoded protein: CASNRDGNYGYTF. Combining the CDR3 with reference TRBV9 and TRBJ1-2 gives the whole variable domain DSGVTQTPKHLITATGQRVTLRCSPRSGDLSVYWYQQSLDQGLQFLIQYYNGEERAKGNILERFSAQQFPDLHSELNLSSLELGDSALYFCASNRDGNYGYTFGSGTRLTVV.

About this clone itself: With a much larger clone just one base away, this may be a read error. The chain links TRBV5-1 to TRBJ2-1, with D possibly matching TRBD2 (5 bases). This CDR3 spans 15 amino acids. The germline V gene has CDR1 SGHRS and CDR2 YFSETQ. In DNA, the CDR3 is TGCGCCAGCAGCCCCGGGGATTTATTGGTGAATGGGCAGTTCTTC. This encodes CASSPGDLLVNGQFF.

The chain recombines TRBV7-2 with TRBJ1-1, with TRBD1 matching 7 bases. Germline loops: CDR1 SGHTA, CDR2 FQGNSA. V was clipped by 10 bases and J by 0 bases; unmatched bases: 17. The CDR3 loop spans 17 amino acids. The CDR3 DNA reads TGTGCCACCTCACCAGGCCGGACAGGACTCATGAACACTGAAGCTTTCTTT. Amino acid sequence: CATSPGRTGLMNTEAFF.

The chain combines TRBV6-6 with TRBJ2-3, with D hard to call. The CDR3 runs 15 residues. The V and J ends lost 2 bases and 1 base respectively, with 10 bases between them. The germline gives CDR1 MNHNY, CDR2 SVGAGI (reference sequence). The CDR3 sequence is CASSYLNRGTDTQYF. CDR3 nucleotides: TGTGCCAGCAGTTACCTGAACCGTGGCACAGATACGCAGTATTTT.

This clone was seen a few times. At the DNA level, this CDR3 is encoded by other sequences in the same sample as well. The CDR3 nucleotides are TGTGCCAGCAGTTACTCTGATACGCAGTATTTT. Protein sequence: CASSYSDTQYF. The rearrangement links TRBV6-6 to TRBJ2-3, with D unclear. V was cut by 0 bases and J by 6 bases, with 1 base left in between. The CDR3 sequence is 11 residues long. CDR1 and CDR2 from the germline V gene are MNHNY and SVGAGI (reference sequence).

The rearrangement joins TRBV6-6 to TRBJ1-2, with D unresolved. Trimming removed 3 bases from V and 3 bases from J, with 11 bases in between. CDR1 MNHNY and CDR2 SVGAGI come from the germline V gene (reference sequence). The CDR3 is 14 amino acids. The CDR3 sequence: CASSYQRGDYGYTF. The CDR3 DNA reads TGTGCCAGCAGTTATCAACGCGGGGACTATGGCTACACCTTC.

A word on this clone: The same CDR3 also results from other DNA sequences found in this sample. The V call is TRBV19, the J call TRBJ2-5; no clear D gene. CDR3 size: 14 residues. The V end lost 1 base, the J end lost 5 bases, and 11 bases lay between the germline ends. Germline V gene data show CDR1 as LNHDA and CDR2 as SQIVND (reference sequence). Here the CDR3 reads CASSIGSGQETQYF. The CDR3 nucleotides are TGTGCCAGTAGTATAGGGAGTGGTCAGGAGACCCAGTACTTC.

V gene TRBV29-1 combines with J gene TRBJ2-5; D unclear. Germline loops: CDR1 SQVTM, CDR2 ANQGSEA. The CDR3 sequence is 11 residues long. Trimming took 6 bases from V and 2 from J, leaving 7 bases between them. DNA of the CDR3: TGCAGCGTCCGCGTACAAGAGACCCAGTACTTC. It yields the protein CSVRVQETQYF.

The chain employs TRBV9 and TRBJ2-1; D possibly corresponds to TRBD1 (6 bases). The CDR3 extends over 15 amino acids. Germline values: CDR1 SGDLS, CDR2 YYNGEE. The V gene lost 0 bases and the J gene lost 1 base, with 8 bases spanning the gap. The DNA for the CDR3 is TGTGCCAGCAGCGTAGTTCAGGGGTCCTACAATGAGCAGTTCTTC. Translated: CASSVVQGSYNEQFF. Using reference TRBV9 and TRBJ2-1 for the parts outside the CDR3, the full variable domain is DSGVTQTPKHLITATGQRVTLRCSPRSGDLSVYWYQQSLDQGLQFLIQYYNGEERAKGNILERFSAQQFPDLHSELNLSSLELGDSALYFCASSVVQGSYNEQFFGPGTRLTVL.

Here the CDR3 reads CASSSGQGDYEQYF. The CDR3 DNA reads TGTGCCAGCAGCTCCGGACAGGGGGACTACGAGCAGTACTTC. The rearrangement joins TRBV9 to TRBJ2-7; 10 bases line up with TRBD1. After removal of 4 bases from V and 3 bases from J, the junction contained 4 bases not matched to a gene. The CDR3 covers 14 residues. The V gene's germline CDR1 is SGDLS and CDR2 YYNGEE.

The chain employs TRBV7-2 and TRBJ2-4, with TRBD2 as a possible D gene (5 bases). Germline V lookup: CDR1 SGHTA, CDR2 FQGNSA. V dropped 1 base and J dropped 8 bases, with 12 bases sitting between them. This CDR3 comprises 14 residues. The CDR3 reads CASSLEEGRDIQYF. CDR3 DNA sequence: TGTGCCAGCAGCTTAGAAGAAGGGAGAGACATTCAGTACTTC.

This clone occurred many times. Other DNA variants within this sample encode the same CDR3. The V call is TRBV5-1, the J call TRBJ1-6; 9 bases agree with TRBD1. The CDR3 spans 14 residues. The J segment lost 7 bases and the V segment lost 5 bases, leaving 4 bases of the junction unmatched. CDR1 SGHRS and CDR2 YFSETQ come from the germline V gene. DNA of the CDR3: TGCGCCAGCAGTCGGACAGGGGCGAATTCACCCCTCCACTTT. Protein sequence: CASSRTGANSPLHF.

Remarks on this clone: Other nucleotide sequences in the sample specify the same CDR3. This sequence joins TRBV9 and TRBJ2-3, with D possibly being TRBD1 or TRBD2 (5 bases each). Germline values: CDR1 SGDLS, CDR2 YYNGEE. With 0 bases removed from V and 3 bases from J, the gap between germline ends came to 14 bases. This CDR3 has 16 amino acids. CDR3 residues: CASSVGRGAGTDTQYF. CDR3 nucleotides: TGTGCCAGCAGCGTAGGTAGGGGAGCCGGGACAGATACGCAGTATTTT.